This TCR beta chain was retrieved from a study of blood T cell repertoires in COVID-19. V lost 3 bases and J lost 6; bases outside the gene matches: 7. Per germline, CDR1 SGHVS and CDR2 FQNEAQ. This CDR3 is built from 16 residues. Method: immunoSEQ multiplex PCR; TCRdb's copy keeps in-frame clones and lacks some. The table lists 50,000 or so clones, roughly 88% of them singletons. The clonotype was recovered from a woman aged 60-70 years with acute or convalescent COVID-19. The specimen was peripheral blood. This chain joins TRBV7-8 and TRBJ2-1, with 11 bases matching TRBD1. CDR3 sequence reads: CASSFTLGQGANEQFF. Written as DNA, the CDR3 is TGTGCCAGCAGCTTTACCCTCGGACAGGGGGCCAATGAGCAGTTCTTC.